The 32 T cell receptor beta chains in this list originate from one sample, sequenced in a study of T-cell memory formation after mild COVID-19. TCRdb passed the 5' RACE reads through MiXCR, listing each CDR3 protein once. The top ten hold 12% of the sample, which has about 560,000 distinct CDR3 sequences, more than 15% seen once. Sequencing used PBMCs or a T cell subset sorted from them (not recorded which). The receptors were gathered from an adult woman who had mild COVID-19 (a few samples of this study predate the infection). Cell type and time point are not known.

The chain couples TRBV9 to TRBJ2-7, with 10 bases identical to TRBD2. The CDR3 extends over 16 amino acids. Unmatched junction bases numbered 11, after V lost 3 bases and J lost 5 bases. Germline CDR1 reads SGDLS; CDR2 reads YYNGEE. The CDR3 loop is CASSADRLAGGDEQYF. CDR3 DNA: TGTGCCAGCAGCGCGGACCGTTTAGCGGGGGGCGACGAGCAGTACTTC.

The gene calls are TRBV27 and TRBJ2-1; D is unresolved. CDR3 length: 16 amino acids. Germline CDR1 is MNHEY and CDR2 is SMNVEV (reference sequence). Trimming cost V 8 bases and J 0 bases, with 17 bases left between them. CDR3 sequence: CASRTTWLSSYNEQFF. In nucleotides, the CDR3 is TGTGCCAGCCGAACAACTTGGCTCTCCTCCTACAATGAGCAGTTCTTC.

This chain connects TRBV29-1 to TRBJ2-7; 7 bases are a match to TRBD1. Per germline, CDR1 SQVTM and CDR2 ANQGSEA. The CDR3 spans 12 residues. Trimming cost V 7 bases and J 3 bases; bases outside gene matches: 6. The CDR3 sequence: CSAGQEIYEQYF. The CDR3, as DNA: TGCAGCGCCGGACAGGAGATCTACGAGCAGTACTTC.

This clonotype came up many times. The CDR3 nucleotides read TGCGCCAGCAGCTGGGACAGCTACGAGCAGTACTTC. Translating it yields CASSWDSYEQYF. V gene TRBV5-1 combines with J gene TRBJ2-7; 7 bases map to TRBD1. CDR1 is SGHRS, CDR2 YFSETQ, per germline. With V trimmed by 3 bases and J by 3 bases, 0 bases remained unmatched. This CDR3 comprises 12 residues.

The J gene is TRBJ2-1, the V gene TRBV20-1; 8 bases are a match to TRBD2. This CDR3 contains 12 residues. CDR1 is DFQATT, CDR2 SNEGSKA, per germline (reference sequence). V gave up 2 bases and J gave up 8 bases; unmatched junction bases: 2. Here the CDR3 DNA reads TGCAGTGCTAGAAGCGGGAGCTATGAGCAGTTCTTC. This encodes CSARSGSYEQFF.

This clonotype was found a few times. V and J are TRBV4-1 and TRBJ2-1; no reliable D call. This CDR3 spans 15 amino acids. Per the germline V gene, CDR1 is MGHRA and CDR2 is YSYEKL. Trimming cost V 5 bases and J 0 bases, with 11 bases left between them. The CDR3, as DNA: TGCGCCAGCAGCAAATTAGCTAGCTCCTACAATGAGCAGTTCTTC. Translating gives CASSKLASSYNEQFF.

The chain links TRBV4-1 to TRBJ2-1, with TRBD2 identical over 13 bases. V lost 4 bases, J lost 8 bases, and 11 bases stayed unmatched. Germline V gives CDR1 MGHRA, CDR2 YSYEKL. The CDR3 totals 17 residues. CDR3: CASSPLGTSGAGDEQFF. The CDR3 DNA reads TGCGCCAGCAGCCCCCTGGGGACTAGCGGGGCCGGGGATGAGCAGTTCTTC.

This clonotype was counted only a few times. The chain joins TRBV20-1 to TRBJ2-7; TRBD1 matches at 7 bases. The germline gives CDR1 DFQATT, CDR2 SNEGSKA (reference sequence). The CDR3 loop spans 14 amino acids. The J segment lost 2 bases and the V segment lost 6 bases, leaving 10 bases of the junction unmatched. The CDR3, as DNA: TGCAGTGCAAAGGGACAGCCCACCGCCTACGAGCAGTACTTC. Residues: CSAKGQPTAYEQYF.

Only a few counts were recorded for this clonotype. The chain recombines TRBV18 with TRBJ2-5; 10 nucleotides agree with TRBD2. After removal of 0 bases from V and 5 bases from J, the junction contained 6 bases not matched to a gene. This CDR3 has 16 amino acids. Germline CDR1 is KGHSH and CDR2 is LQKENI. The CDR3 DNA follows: TGTGCCAGCTCACCACCGAGCGGGAGGGCCCTGGAGACCCAGTACTTC. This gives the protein CASSPPSGRALETQYF.

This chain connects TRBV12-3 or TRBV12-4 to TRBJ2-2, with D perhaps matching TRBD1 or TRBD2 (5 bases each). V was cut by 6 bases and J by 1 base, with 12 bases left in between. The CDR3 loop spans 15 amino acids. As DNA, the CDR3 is TGTGCCAGCAGCCGGGGCAGGGTGAACACCGGGGAGCTGTTTTTT. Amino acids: CASSRGRVNTGELFF.

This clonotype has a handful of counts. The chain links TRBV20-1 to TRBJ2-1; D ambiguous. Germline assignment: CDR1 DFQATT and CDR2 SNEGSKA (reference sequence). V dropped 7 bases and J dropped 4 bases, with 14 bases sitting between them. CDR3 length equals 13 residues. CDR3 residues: CSVRAFTYNEQFF. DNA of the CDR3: TGCAGTGTCCGGGCCTTTACTTACAATGAGCAGTTCTTC.

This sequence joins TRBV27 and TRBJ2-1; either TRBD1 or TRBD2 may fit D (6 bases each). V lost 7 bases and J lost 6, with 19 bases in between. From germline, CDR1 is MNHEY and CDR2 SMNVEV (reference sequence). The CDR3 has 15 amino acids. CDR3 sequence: CASKPGAAGSNEQFF. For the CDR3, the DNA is TGTGCCAGCAAACCGGGGGCGGCGGGGTCCAATGAGCAGTTCTTC.

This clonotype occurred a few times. The CDR3 loop is CSARDDYSGVSSYNEQFF. CDR3 DNA sequence: TGCAGTGCTAGAGACGATTATAGCGGGGTTAGCTCCTACAATGAGCAGTTCTTC. The chain uses TRBV20-1 and TRBJ2-1; 8 bases fit TRBD2. Trimming removed 0 bases from V and 0 bases from J; junction bases left unmatched: 10. The V gene's germline CDR1 is DFQATT and CDR2 SNEGSKA (reference sequence). The CDR3 loop spans 18 amino acids.

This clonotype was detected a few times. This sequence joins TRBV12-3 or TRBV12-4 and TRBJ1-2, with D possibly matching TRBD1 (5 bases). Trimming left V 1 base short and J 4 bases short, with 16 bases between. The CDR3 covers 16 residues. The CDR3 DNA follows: TGTGCCAGCAGTTTAGGACTGGGGACCAGGTTCTATGGCTACACCTTC. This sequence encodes CASSLGLGTRFYGYTF.

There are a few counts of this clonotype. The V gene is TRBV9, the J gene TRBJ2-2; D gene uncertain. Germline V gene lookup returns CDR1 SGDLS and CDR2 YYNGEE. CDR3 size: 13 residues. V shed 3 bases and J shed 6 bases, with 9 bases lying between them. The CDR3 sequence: CASSELSPGELFF. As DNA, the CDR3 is TGTGCCAGCAGCGAACTCAGCCCCGGGGAGCTGTTTTTT.

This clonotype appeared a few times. The CDR3 sequence is CASSWSRRTQPQHF. The CDR3 DNA reads TGTGCCAGCAGTTGGAGCAGAAGGACGCAGCCCCAGCATTTT. V is TRBV12-3 or TRBV12-4 and J is TRBJ1-5, with unresolved D. This CDR3 contains 14 residues. Trimming removed 4 bases at V and 7 bases at J, with 14 bases between.

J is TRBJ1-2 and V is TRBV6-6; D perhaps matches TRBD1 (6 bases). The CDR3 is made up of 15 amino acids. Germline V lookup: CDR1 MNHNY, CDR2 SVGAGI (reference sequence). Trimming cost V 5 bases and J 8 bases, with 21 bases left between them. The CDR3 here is CASSGGDRTTWGYTF. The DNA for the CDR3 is TGTGCCAGCAGTGGGGGCGACAGGACTACATGGGGCTACACCTTC.

CDR3 DNA: TGTGCCAGCAGCTTCGAGGACAATCAGGAGACCCAGTACTTC. Its translation: CASSFEDNQETQYF. J is TRBJ2-5 and V is TRBV7-9; D possibly corresponds to TRBD1 (5 bases). Germline assignment: CDR1 SEHNR and CDR2 FQNEAQ (reference sequence). The CDR3 covers 14 residues. V was clipped by 3 bases and J by 5 bases, with 13 bases between them.

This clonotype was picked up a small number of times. CDR3 sequence: CASKSGGTSGELFF. As DNA, the CDR3 is TGTGCCAGTAAAAGCGGGGGAACTTCCGGGGAGCTGTTTTTT. The chain links TRBV2 to TRBJ2-2, with TRBD2 identical over 8 bases. Germline assignment: CDR1 SNHLY and CDR2 FYNNEI. V dropped 9 bases and J dropped 6; count of bases not matched to a gene: 9. The CDR3 has 14 amino acids.

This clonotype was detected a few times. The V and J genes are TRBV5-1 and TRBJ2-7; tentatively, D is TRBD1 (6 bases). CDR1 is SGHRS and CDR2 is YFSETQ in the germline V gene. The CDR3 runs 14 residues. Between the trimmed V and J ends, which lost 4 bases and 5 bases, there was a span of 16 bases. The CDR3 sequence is CASSRGGTFHEQYF. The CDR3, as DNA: TGCGCCAGCAGCCGAGGGGGAACTTTCCACGAGCAGTACTTC.

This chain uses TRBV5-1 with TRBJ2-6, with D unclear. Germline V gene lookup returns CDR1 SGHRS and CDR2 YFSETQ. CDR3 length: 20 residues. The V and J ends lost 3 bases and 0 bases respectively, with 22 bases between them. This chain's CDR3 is CASSSPSRATPGSGANVLTF. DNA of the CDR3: TGCGCCAGCAGCTCCCCCTCCCGGGCCACGCCGGGCTCTGGGGCCAACGTCCTGACTTTC.

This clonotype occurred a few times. The CDR3, as DNA: TGTGCCAGCAGCTTAGGGCGCCTGGCAGGGACAGATACGCAGTATTTT. Translation: CASSLGRLAGTDTQYF. V gene TRBV7-8 combines with J gene TRBJ2-3; a weak D match, TRBD1 (5 bases). Trimming cost V 1 base and J 3 bases, with 14 bases left between them. The CDR3 spans 16 residues. The germline V gene encodes CDR1 SGHVS and CDR2 FQNEAQ.

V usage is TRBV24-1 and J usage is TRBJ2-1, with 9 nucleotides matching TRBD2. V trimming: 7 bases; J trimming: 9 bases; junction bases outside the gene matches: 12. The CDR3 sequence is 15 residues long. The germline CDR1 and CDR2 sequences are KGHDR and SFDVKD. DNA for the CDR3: TGTGCCACCAGCCAGACTATAGCGGGAGTCCCTGAGCAGTTCTTC. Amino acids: CATSQTIAGVPEQFF.

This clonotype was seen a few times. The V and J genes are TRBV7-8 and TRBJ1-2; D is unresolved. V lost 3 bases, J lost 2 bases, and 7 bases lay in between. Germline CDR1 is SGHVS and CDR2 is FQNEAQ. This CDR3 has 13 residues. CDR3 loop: CASSFRPNYGYTF. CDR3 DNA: TGTGCCAGCAGCTTTAGACCGAACTATGGCTACACCTTC.

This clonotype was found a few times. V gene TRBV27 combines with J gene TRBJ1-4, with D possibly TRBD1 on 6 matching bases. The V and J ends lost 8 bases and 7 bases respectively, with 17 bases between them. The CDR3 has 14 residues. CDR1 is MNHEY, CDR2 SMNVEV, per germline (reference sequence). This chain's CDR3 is CASGEAGASEKLFF. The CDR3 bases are TGTGCCAGCGGGGAGGCAGGGGCATCTGAAAAACTGTTTTTT.

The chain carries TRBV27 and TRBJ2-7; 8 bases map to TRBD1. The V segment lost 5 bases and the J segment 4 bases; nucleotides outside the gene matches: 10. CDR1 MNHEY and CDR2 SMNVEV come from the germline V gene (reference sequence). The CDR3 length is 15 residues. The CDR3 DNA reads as TGTGCCAGCAGTCCACGGGACAGGAGGCCGTACGAGCAGTACTTC. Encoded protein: CASSPRDRRPYEQYF.

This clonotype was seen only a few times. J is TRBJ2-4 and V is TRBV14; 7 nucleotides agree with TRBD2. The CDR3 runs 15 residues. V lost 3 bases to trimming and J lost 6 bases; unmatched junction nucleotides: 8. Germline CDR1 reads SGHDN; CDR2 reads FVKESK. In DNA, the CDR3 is TGTGCCAGCAGCCACCCGACTAGCTTCGGAAACATTCAGTACTTC. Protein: CASSHPTSFGNIQYF. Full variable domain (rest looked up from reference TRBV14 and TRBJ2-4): EAGVTQFPSHSVIEKGQTVTLRCDPISGHDNLYWYRRVMGKEIKFLLHFVKESKQDESGMPNNRFLAERTGGTYSTLKVQPAELEDSGVYFCASSHPTSFGNIQYFGAGTRLSVL.

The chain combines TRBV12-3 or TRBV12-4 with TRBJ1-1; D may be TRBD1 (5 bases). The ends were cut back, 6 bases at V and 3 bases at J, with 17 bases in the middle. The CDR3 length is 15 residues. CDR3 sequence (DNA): TGTGCCAGCAGACACCGACAGAGAGGGTACACTGAAGCTTTCTTT. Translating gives CASRHRQRGYTEAFF.

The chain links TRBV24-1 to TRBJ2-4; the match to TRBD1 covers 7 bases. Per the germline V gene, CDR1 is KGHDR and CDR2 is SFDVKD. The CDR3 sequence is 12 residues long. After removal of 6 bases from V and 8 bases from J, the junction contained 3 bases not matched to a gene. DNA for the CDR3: TGTGCCACCAGTCCAACAGGGGACATTCAGTACTTC. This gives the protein CATSPTGDIQYF.

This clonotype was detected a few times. CDR3 nucleotides: TGTGCCAGCAGTTTCGAACAGGGGATTTTGGATACGCAGTATTTT. Its protein product is CASSFEQGILDTQYF. The chain carries TRBV27 and TRBJ2-3; 7 bases agree with TRBD1. V was pared by 3 bases and J by 6 bases, with 9 bases of the junction left unmatched. The CDR3 has 15 residues. Germline V lookup: CDR1 MNHEY, CDR2 SMNVEV (reference sequence).

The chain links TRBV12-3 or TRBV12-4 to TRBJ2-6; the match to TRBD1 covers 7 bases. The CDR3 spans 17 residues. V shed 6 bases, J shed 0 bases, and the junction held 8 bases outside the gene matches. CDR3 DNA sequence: TGTGCCAGCAGCTACGAGGGGGCTTACTCTGGGGCCAACGTCCTGACTTTC. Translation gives CASSYEGAYSGANVLTF.

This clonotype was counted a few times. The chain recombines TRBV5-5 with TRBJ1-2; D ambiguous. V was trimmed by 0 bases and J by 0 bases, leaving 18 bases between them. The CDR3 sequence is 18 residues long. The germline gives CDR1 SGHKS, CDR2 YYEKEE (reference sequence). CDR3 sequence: CASSLVGSSGKANYGYTF. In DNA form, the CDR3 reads TGTGCCAGCAGCTTGGTTGGTTCGTCGGGAAAAGCTAACTATGGCTACACCTTC.